Listed below are T cell receptor beta chains from one sample, sequenced in a study of cytotoxic CD8 clonotypes in ibrutinib-treated CLL. Libraries were prepared by immunoSEQ multiplex PCR; TCRdb keeps only in-frame clonotypes and omits some of them. Counted here are 270,000 or so clones, 76% occurring once; the ten biggest clones make up approximately 5.6%. Sequenced material: PBMCs, taken at disease progression, from a patient treated with ibrutinib. All receptors derive from a human donor with chronic lymphocytic leukemia. CDR3s include the opening cysteine and the closing phenylalanine or tryptophan. The D gene is left open where the match is weak. Not all rows give a size; the values are once, few, many and, for expanded clones, a class.

TRBV10-3	TRBJ2-1	.	16	.	TGTGCCATCAGTGATCGGGGAGTCCGATTCGGCAATGAGCAGTTCTTC	CAISDRGVRFGNEQFF
TRBV18	TRBJ2-2	.	16	.	TGTGCCAGCTCACCACCACAACACTCGAACACCGGGGAGCTGTTTTTT	CASSPPQHSNTGELFF
TRBV29-1	TRBJ1-1	.	15	.	TGCAGCGTTGAACCTCGCGGCCCCATGAACACTGAAGCTTTCTTT	CSVEPRGPMNTEAFF
TRBV13	TRBJ2-7	once	14	TRBD2	TGTGCCACGGCACCCGGGACTACTACCTACGAGCAGTACTTC	CATAPGTTTYEQYF
TRBV9	TRBJ2-7	.	11	.	TGTGCCAGCAGCAACGGGGAAGAGCAGTACTTC	CASSNGEEQYF
TRBV18	TRBJ2-3	few	16	TRBD2	TGTGCCAGCTCCCCACCTGGGACTAGTGGCACAGATACGCAGTATTTT	CASSPPGTSGTDTQYF
TRBV11-2	TRBJ2-1	.	14	TRBD1	TGTGCCAGCAGCTACCGGGACAGCTACAATGAGCAGTTCTTC	CASSYRDSYNEQFF
TRBV28	TRBJ2-6	.	15	.	TGTGCCAGCAGTTCGGGTTGGGCTGGGGCCAACGTCCTGACTTTC	CASSSGWAGANVLTF
TRBV5-1	TRBJ1-2	.	14	.	TGCGCCAGCAGCTTGGAGGGGAACGGCTATGGCTACACCTTC	CASSLEGNGYGYTF
TRBV20-1	TRBJ2-5	once	10	TRBD1	TGCAGTGCTCCCGGACAGGGAGAGTACTTC	CSAPGQGEYF
TRBV2	TRBJ2-7	.	16	TRBD1	TGTGCCAGCGGAATCCCTCGGGACAGAGCATCCTACGAGCAGTACTTC	CASGIPRDRASYEQYF
TRBV5-4	TRBJ1-1	few	12	.	TGTGCCAGCAGTTCGTGGTGGGGAGGTGCTTTCTTT	CASSSWWGGAFF
TRBV4-1	TRBJ2-7	.	14	TRBD2	TGCGCCAGCAGCCCGAGCGGGGGGGCCTCCGAGCAGTACTTC	CASSPSGGASEQYF
TRBV7-9	TRBJ2-4	.	19	TRBD1	TGTGCCAGCAGCTTTGAGACAGGGGCCTTCAAGTTCTCCAAAAACATTCAGTACTTC	CASSFETGAFKFSKNIQYF
TRBV7-3	TRBJ2-1	.	14	.	TGTGCCAGCAGCTCCGCCGGGGGAGACAATGAGCAGTTCTTC	CASSSAGGDNEQFF
TRBV12-2	TRBJ1-3	once	15	.	TGTGCAAGTCGCTTAAGCCCAGTGCGTGGAAACACCATATATTTT	CASRLSPVRGNTIYF
TRBV11-3	TRBJ2-7	.	14	.	TGTGCCAGCAGCTTAGGTGGAGGGGCACACGAGCAGTACTTC	CASSLGGGAHEQYF
TRBV19	TRBJ2-2	.	13	TRBD1	TGTGCCAGTTCTCAGGGGGTAGCCGGGGAGCTGTTTTTT	CASSQGVAGELFF
TRBV6-5	TRBJ1-2	once	12	.	TGTGCCAGCAGTAGAGACCGCTATGGCTACACCTTC	CASSRDRYGYTF
TRBV15	TRBJ2-7	once	15	.	TGTGCCACCAGCAGAGATCTGATCGGGGGGCGTGAGCAGTACTTC	CATSRDLIGGREQYF
TRBV9	TRBJ2-5	.	14	TRBD2	TGTGCCAGCAGCCCGTGGCGGGGGGTTGGGACCCAGTACTTC	CASSPWRGVGTQYF
TRBV27	TRBJ2-3	.	16	TRBD1	TGTGCCAGCAGTTTATGGGGACAGGGGGGGGTCGATACGCAGTATTTT	CASSLWGQGGVDTQYF
TRBV14	TRBJ2-7	.	15	TRBD2	TGTGCCAGCAGCCAAAAGGGACTAGCGGTATACGAGCAGTACTTC	CASSQKGLAVYEQYF
TRBV7-9	TRBJ2-6	.	18	TRBD1	TGTGCCAGCACAGGACAGGGCCCCGGGTCTTGGAGGGCCAACGTCCTGACTTTC	CASTGQGPGSWRANVLTF
TRBV5-1	TRBJ2-1	.	21	TRBD2	TGCGCCAGCAGCTCCCATCACCTGACTAGCGGGGATATCAACTCCTACAATGAGCAGTTCTTC	CASSSHHLTSGDINSYNEQFF
TRBV18	TRBJ2-7	.	12	.	TGTGCCAGCTCAAAGGGTTTGCTAAAACAGTACTTC	CASSKGLLKQYF
TRBV6-5	TRBJ2-7	once	16	TRBD2	TGTGCCAGCAGTTTAGGACTAGCACAAGACCACTACGAGCAGTACTTC	CASSLGLAQDHYEQYF
TRBV5-1	TRBJ2-5	.	14	.	TGCGCCAGCAGCGCCGGGACAAAACAAGAGACCCAGTACTTC	CASSAGTKQETQYF
TRBV6-4	TRBJ2-3	once	17	.	TGTGCCAGCAGTGTCCATCGTTTCGGCCGCACCACAGATACGCAGTATTTT	CASSVHRFGRTTDTQYF
TRBV29-1	TRBJ1-1	once	15	.	TGCAGCGCCCCCATACCCGGGATGTTGAACACTGAAGCTTTCTTT	CSAPIPGMLNTEAFF
TRBV7-2	TRBJ2-2	.	16	TRBD2	TGTGCCAGCAGCCCAAGGGGACTAGCGGGTAGCGGGGAGCTGTTTTTT	CASSPRGLAGSGELFF
TRBV11-2	TRBJ2-7	.	16	TRBD2	TGTGCCAGCAGCTTGGGACTAGCGGGGAGCTCCTACGAGCAGTACTTC	CASSLGLAGSSYEQYF
TRBV7-2	TRBJ2-7	once	16	TRBD2	TGTGCCAGCAGCCGAGAAGGCGGGAGGGCCCTATACGAGCAGTACTTC	CASSREGGRALYEQYF
TRBV5-4	TRBJ2-2	.	15	TRBD1	TGTGCCAGCAGCTCCCAGGGGGAAGACACCGGGGAGCTGTTTTTT	CASSSQGEDTGELFF
TRBV11-2	TRBJ2-5	once	16	.	TGTGCCAGCAGCTTAGACTTAGCCTGGATCCAAGAGACCCAGTACTTC	CASSLDLAWIQETQYF
TRBV12-5	TRBJ2-1	.	15	.	TGTGCTAGTGGTTTGGTACGTGGTAGGGACAATGAGCAGTTCTTC	CASGLVRGRDNEQFF
TRBV29-1	TRBJ2-3	.	14	.	TGCAGCGTTGCCTCAGGGCTAGGCACAGATACGCAGTATTTT	CSVASGLGTDTQYF
TRBV7-6	TRBJ2-7	once	16	TRBD2	TGTGCCAGCAGCCCGTTTACTAGCGGGAGTATCCACGAGCAGTACTTC	CASSPFTSGSIHEQYF
TRBV9	TRBJ2-5	.	15	.	TGTGCCAGCAGACCAGTTCAGGGGACCCAAGAGACCCAGTACTTC	CASRPVQGTQETQYF
TRBV19	TRBJ1-3	.	13	.	TGTGCCAGTAGTTTTCTCTCTGGAAACACCATATATTTT	CASSFLSGNTIYF